This T cell receptor beta chain originates from a study of blood T cell repertoires in COVID-19. Study at large: The analysed material was cDNA or gDNA that came from T cells, B-cell-depleted T cells, or PBMCs.

Per the original methods: Reference gene primers were amplified, and this amplification served to estimate nucleated cell counts. Only in-frame clones appear in the TCRdb table, and some are missing; sequencing was by immunoSEQ multiplex PCR. V, J and clone size are those of that table, while D and trimming were read from the DNA. The data contain about 180,000 clones, nearly 80% of them singletons. The participants were between about 18 and 100 years old and came from fewer than 25 US areas. Cohort placement rested on clinical history that participants reported themselves. The CDR3 runs 15 residues. Trimming removed 7 bases from V and 3 bases from J, with 15 bases in between. Germline V gives CDR1 MNHEY, CDR2 SVGAGI. This clone was detected ten times or more.

The V call is TRBV6-5, the J call TRBJ2-2; TRBD2 is a possible D gene (6 bases). This TCR was recovered from a man in his sixties who had been exposed to COVID-19. The sequenced material came from PBMCs or T cells enriched from blood (not recorded which). The CDR3 sequence: CASISYWGDTGELFF. CDR3 coding DNA: TGTGCCAGCATCTCGTATTGGGGGGACACCGGGGAGCTGTTTTTT.